The sequence of this T cell receptor beta chain was determined in a study of CXCR3-negative and CXCR3-positive naive CD8 T cells. TRB cDNA libraries were made by UMI-labeled 5' RACE. TCRdb reprocessed the 5' RACE reads and reports one entry per CDR3 protein, with no DNA. This listing includes about 62,000 distinct CDR3 sequences. The study's findings and limits: Relative to CXCR3-negative naive cells, CXCR3-positive naive cells had more hydrophobic TRB CDR3s.

A word on this clonotype: Its antigen is unknown.

This CDR3 is 13 amino acids long. CDR1 is SEHNR and CDR2 is FQNEAQ in the germline V gene (reference sequence). This sequence was found in a human donor in good health. Some clones in this sample may be carry-over from other donors' samples. The specimen sequenced was naive CXCR3- CD8+ T cells from blood. Subset defined: CD45RO-CCR7+CD27+CD95- naive CD8+ T cells lacking CXCR3 (TNR3-). The chain joins TRBV7-9 to TRBJ1-2. The CDR3 spells CASSLGADAGYTF. Using reference TRBV7-9 and TRBJ1-2 for the parts outside the CDR3, the full variable domain is DTGVSQNPRHKITKRGQNVTFRCDPISEHNRLYWYRQTLGQGPEFLTYFQNEAQLEKSRLLSDRFSAERPKGSFSTLEIQRTEQGDSAMYLCASSLGADAGYTFGSGTRLTVV.